What follows are 9 T cell receptor beta chains derived from one specimen sequenced in a study of blood T cell repertoires in COVID-19 (dated by TCRdb to about 2020). Receptor amplification or capture employed the immunoSEQ multiplex PCR assay. TCRdb took this table from immuneACCESS and kept in-frame rearrangements with V and J called. Such tables lack part of the clones; where checked against another copy, unresolved V genes explain under half of the gap, and the rest is unexplained. The sample records hundreds of thousands of clones, approximately 90% of which are singletons. About 0.91% of the sample lies in the top ten. The sample taken for sequencing was peripheral blood. All receptors derive from a man between 18 and 29 years old with COVID-19, enrolled during active disease.

This chain links TRBV2 with TRBJ2-5; TRBD1 agrees at 8 bases. Germline V gene sequence: CDR1 SNHLY, CDR2 FYNNEI. V lost 1 base and J lost 0; bases outside the gene matches: 1. The CDR3 length is 15 residues. In DNA, the CDR3 is TGTGCCAGCAGTGAAGGACAGGGGAACCAAGAGACCCAGTACTTC. Amino acid sequence: CASSEGQGNQETQYF.

The genes are TRBV27 and TRBJ2-4; perhaps TRBD2 as D (7 bases). CDR1 MNHEY and CDR2 SMNVEV come from the germline V gene (reference sequence). Between the trimmed V and J ends, which lost 8 bases and 0 bases, there was a span of 17 bases. The CDR3 has 16 residues. The CDR3 DNA sequence: TGTGCCAGCTCAAGGGGGAGGGAACTAGCCAAAAACATTCAGTACTTC. It is translated as CASSRGRELAKNIQYF.

The chain recombines TRBV12-3 or TRBV12-4 with TRBJ1-5, with no clear D. V gave up 3 bases and J gave up 4 bases, with 7 bases separating them. The CDR3 spans 13 residues. CDR3 amino acids: CASSLVENQPQHF. As DNA, the CDR3 is TGTGCCAGCAGTTTGGTAGAGAATCAGCCCCAGCATTTT.

This chain uses TRBV5-8 with TRBJ1-4, with 10 bases aligning to TRBD1. Per the germline V gene, CDR1 is SGHTS and CDR2 is YDEGEE. CDR3 length: 16 residues. The junction had 17 bases not matched to a gene; V was cut back by 4 bases and J by 14 bases. CDR3 bases: TGTGCCAGCAGCGAAGTAAAGGGACAGGGGAAGGGACGGCTGTTTTTT. It yields the protein CASSEVKGQGKGRLFF.

V gene TRBV5-4 combines with J gene TRBJ2-3; 10 bases fit TRBD2. In germline, CDR1 is SGHNT, CDR2 YYREEE (reference sequence). The trim removed 4 bases at V and 2 bases at J, leaving 7 bases unmatched. This CDR3 region has 16 residues. The CDR3 is CASSGWTSGHTDTQYF. The CDR3 DNA is TGTGCCAGCAGCGGATGGACTAGCGGACACACAGATACGCAGTATTTT.

CDR3 sequence reads: CASSKDRDRNEQFF. The DNA of the CDR3 is TGTGCCAGTAGCAAAGACAGGGATAGGAATGAGCAGTTCTTC. The chain links TRBV19 to TRBJ2-1, with 7 nucleotides matching TRBD1. CDR3 length equals 14 residues. Germline CDR1 LNHDA, CDR2 SQIVND (reference sequence). V shed 6 bases and J 7 bases; nucleotides not matched to a gene: 9.

The chain is built from TRBV11-2 and TRBJ2-5; TRBD1 matches at 10 bases. Per the germline V gene, CDR1 is SGHAT and CDR2 is FQNNGV. V dropped 5 bases and J dropped 5; count of bases not matched to a gene: 5. This CDR3 is 14 amino acids long. The CDR3, as DNA: TGTGCCAGCAGCCGACAGGGGGCTTGGGAGACCCAGTACTTC. This encodes CASSRQGAWETQYF.

J is TRBJ2-1 and V is TRBV3-1 (or the pseudogene TRBV3-2); 11 nucleotides align to TRBD2. Trimming took 4 bases from V and 10 from J; bases not matched to a gene: 3. CDR3 length equals 13 residues. CDR1 is LGHDT, CDR2 YNNKEL, per germline (reference sequence). The CDR3 nucleotides are TGTGCCAGCAGCCCAGGGACTAGCGGCGAGCAGTTCTTC. Protein sequence: CASSPGTSGEQFF.

The V call is TRBV9, the J call TRBJ2-7; perhaps TRBD2 as D (6 bases). This CDR3 is 15 amino acids long. The V end lost 3 bases, the J end lost 0 bases, and 13 bases lay between the germline ends. Germline CDR1 SGDLS, CDR2 YYNGEE. This CDR3 is CASSGGDFYSYEQYF. The CDR3 bases are TGTGCCAGCAGCGGGGGGGACTTCTACTCCTACGAGCAGTACTTC.